This T cell receptor (beta chain) emerged from a study of CD8 T cells in Susac syndrome. General study points: Clonal expansion was missing from Susac syndrome CD4+ T cell repertoires.

As concerns this clonotype: Its target is unknown.

V was cut by 0 bases and J by 9 bases, with 12 bases left in between. CDR1 is KGHSH, CDR2 LQKENI, per germline. The CDR3 length is 14 residues. Reverse transcription used roughly 0.5 to 1 ug RNA and random hexamers. In TCRdb, the immunoSEQ multiplex PCR reads were re-called with MiXCR into one record per CDR3 protein. The table has about 180,000 distinct CDR3 sequences, roughly 94% seen once. V is TRBV18 and J is TRBJ2-4, with D hard to call. The sample taken for sequencing was CD4+ T cells from PBMCs. The TCR comes from a human donor with Susac syndrome. This CDR3 is CASSPPSAFGIQYF. The CDR3 coding sequence is TGTGCCAGCTCACCACCGTCTGCATTCGGCATTCAGTACTTC.